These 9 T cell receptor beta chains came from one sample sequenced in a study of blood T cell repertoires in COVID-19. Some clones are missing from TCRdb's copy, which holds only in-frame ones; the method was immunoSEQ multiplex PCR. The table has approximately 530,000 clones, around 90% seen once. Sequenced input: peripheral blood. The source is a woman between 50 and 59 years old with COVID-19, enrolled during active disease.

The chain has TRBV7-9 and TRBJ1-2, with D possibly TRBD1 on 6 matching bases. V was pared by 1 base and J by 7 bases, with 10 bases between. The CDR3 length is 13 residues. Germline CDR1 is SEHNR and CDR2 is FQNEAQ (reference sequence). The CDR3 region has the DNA TGTGCCAGCAGCTTAGACAGGGCAAGTGGCTACACCTTC. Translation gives CASSLDRASGYTF.

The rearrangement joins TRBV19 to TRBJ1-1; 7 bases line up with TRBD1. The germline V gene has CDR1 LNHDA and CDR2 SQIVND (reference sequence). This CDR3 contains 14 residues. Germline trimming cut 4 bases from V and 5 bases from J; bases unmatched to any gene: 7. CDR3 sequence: CASSTHRGETEAFF. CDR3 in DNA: TGTGCCAGTAGTACTCACAGGGGAGAGACTGAAGCTTTCTTT.

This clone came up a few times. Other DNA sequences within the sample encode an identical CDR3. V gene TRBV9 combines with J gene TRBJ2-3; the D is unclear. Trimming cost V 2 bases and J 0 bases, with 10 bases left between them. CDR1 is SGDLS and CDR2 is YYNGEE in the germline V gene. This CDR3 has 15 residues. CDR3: CASSVSSTSTDTQYF. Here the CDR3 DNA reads TGTGCCAGCAGCGTTAGCTCTACTAGCACAGATACGCAGTATTTT.

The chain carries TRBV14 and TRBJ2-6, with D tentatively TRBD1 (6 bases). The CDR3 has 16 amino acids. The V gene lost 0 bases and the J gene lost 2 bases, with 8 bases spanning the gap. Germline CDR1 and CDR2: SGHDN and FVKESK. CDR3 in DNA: TGTGCCAGCAGCCAAGAGTCAGGGGCTGGGGCCAACGTCCTGACTTTC. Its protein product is CASSQESGAGANVLTF.

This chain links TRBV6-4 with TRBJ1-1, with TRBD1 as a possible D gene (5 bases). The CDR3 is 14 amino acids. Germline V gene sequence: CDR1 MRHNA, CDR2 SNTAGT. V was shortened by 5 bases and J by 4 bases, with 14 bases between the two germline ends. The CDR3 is CASSQTGGGTEAFF. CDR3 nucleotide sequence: TGTGCCAGCAGTCAAACAGGCGGTGGCACTGAAGCTTTCTTT.

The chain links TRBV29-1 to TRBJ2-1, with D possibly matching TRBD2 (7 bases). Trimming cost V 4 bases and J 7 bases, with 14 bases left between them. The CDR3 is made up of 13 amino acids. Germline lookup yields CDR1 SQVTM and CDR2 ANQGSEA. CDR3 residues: CSVGRGAGNEQFF. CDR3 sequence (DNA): TGCAGCGTTGGACGGGGGGCGGGGAATGAGCAGTTCTTC.

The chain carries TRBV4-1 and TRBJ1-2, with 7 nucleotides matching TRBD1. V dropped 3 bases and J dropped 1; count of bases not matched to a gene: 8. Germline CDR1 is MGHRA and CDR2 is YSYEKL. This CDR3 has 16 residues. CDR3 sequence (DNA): TGCGCCAGCAGCCAGGCCGGGACAGAACTTAACTATGGCTACACCTTC. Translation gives CASSQAGTELNYGYTF.

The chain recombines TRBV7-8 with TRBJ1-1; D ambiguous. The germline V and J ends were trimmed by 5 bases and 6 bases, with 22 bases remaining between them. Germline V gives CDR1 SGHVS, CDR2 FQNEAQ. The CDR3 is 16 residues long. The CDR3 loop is CASSPSGVPSGAEAFF. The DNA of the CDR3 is TGTGCCAGCAGCCCTAGTGGAGTTCCTTCCGGGGCTGAAGCTTTCTTT.

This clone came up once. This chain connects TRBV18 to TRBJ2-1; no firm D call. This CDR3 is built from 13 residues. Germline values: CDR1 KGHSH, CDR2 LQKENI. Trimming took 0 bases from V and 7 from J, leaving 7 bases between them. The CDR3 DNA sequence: TGTGCCAGCTCACCACCGAGCTCAAATGAGCAGTTCTTC. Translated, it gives CASSPPSSNEQFF.